The clone carrying this TCR beta chain was counted between two and nine times. Antigen unknown. A junction boundary mismatches the germline segment, possibly from a read error. Alongside blood RNA obtained from unsorted whole blood, germline DNA was also extracted. Before any surgery took place, about 3.8 milliliters of peripheral blood were collected. This sample was taken from a study of tumor-infiltrating lymphocytes in primary liver carcinoma. Overall study findings and caveats: Bulk unsorted sampling precluded comparing CD4+ and CD8+ repertoires.

From roughly 0.5 ug total RNA, TCR beta cDNA was generated with a primer in the constant region. A slightly modified ARM-PCR protocol with three nested multiplex PCR rounds produced these TCR beta libraries. The two initial PCR rounds, around 11 cycles each, used TRBV1-TRBV30 forward and C-beta reverse primers. Each CDR3 protein is one row after TCRdb ran MiXCR on the multiplex PCR reads. The sample has 300,000 to 350,000 distinct CDR3 sequences; around 60% are singletons. CDR3 length equals 15 residues. From germline, CDR1 is SGHAT and CDR2 FQNNGV. The sequenced sample was peripheral blood. The sequence was obtained from a man in his forties with primary liver carcinoma and hepatitis B virus infection. The chain links TRBV11-2 to TRBJ2-7; no reliable D call. CDR3 region: CASSLVFTSTYEQYF. The DNA of the CDR3 is TGTGCCAGTAGCTTAGTGTTTACTTCAACCTACGAGCAGTACTTC.